These 19 T cell receptor beta chains were all obtained from the same sample, sequenced in a study of naive and memory T cell subsets. Amplification of ligated cDNA took four PCR rounds with SP2 and nested alpha and beta constant primers. A single record per CDR3 protein comes from TCRdb applying MiXCR to the UMI-ligation and nested PCR reads. Here the sample spans 14,000 or so distinct CDR3 sequences, under 6.5% being singletons. Sample treatment: skin biopsy from PPD injection site in Mantoux-positive individual. An oligonucleotide containing a UMI was ligated to the 3' end of TCR cDNA. Sample: skin, taken from a tuberculin skin test site. Every receptor here comes from an adult in good health.

This clonotype was detected ten times or more. The V call is TRBV24-1, the J call TRBJ1-2, with D unclear. CDR3 size: 14 residues. Per germline, CDR1 KGHDR and CDR2 SFDVKD. V was cut by 4 bases and J by 2 bases, with 10 bases left in between. The CDR3 nucleotides read TGTGCCACCAGTGAAGGTCGGGAAAACTATGGCTACACCTTC. This sequence encodes CATSEGRENYGYTF.

This clonotype was counted many times. The gene calls are TRBV20-1 and TRBJ2-3; D unresolved. There are 11 residues in the CDR3. V was cut by 5 bases and J by 2 bases, with 5 bases left in between. Germline loops: CDR1 DFQATT, CDR2 SNEGSKA (reference sequence). The CDR3 protein is CSAGNTDTQYF. In DNA form, the CDR3 reads TGCAGTGCTGGTAACACAGATACGCAGTATTTT.

In its sample, this clonotype is medium-sized. The chain uses TRBV3-1 and TRBJ2-7; 8 positions match TRBD1. With 4 bases clipped from V and 7 bases from J, the junction kept 12 bases outside the gene matches. The CDR3 covers 15 residues. Germline V lookup: CDR1 LGHDT, CDR2 YNNKEL (reference sequence). The CDR3 region has the DNA TGTGCCAGCAGCCCCCGGAGACAGGGGCGGATGGAGCAGTACTTC. Its protein is CASSPRRQGRMEQYF.

This clonotype was seen repeatedly, ten times or more. J is TRBJ2-1 and V is TRBV20-1; D not resolved. Germline CDR1 is DFQATT and CDR2 is SNEGSKA (reference sequence). Trimming cost V 4 bases and J 7 bases, with 14 bases left between them. This CDR3 is 13 amino acids long. The chain's CDR3 is CSANLMGANEQFF. CDR3 in DNA: TGCAGTGCTAACCTTATGGGCGCAAATGAGCAGTTCTTC.

This clonotype appeared many times. One end of the junction does not line up with germline, which may come from a read error. The chain couples TRBV5-1 to TRBJ2-6; 7 positions match TRBD1. The CDR3 is made up of 17 amino acids. CDR1 and CDR2 from the germline V gene are SGHRS and YFSETQ. The CDR3 DNA sequence: TGCGTCAGCAGCTTGGCCGGGACAGTTTCTGGGGCCAACGTCCTGACTTTC. Translated, it gives CVSSLAGTVSGANVLTF.

This clonotype has more than one count but fewer than ten. A much larger clone sits a single nucleotide away, making a read error possible. The chain uses TRBV11-2 and TRBJ2-7, with D unresolved. Germline lookup yields CDR1 SGHAT and CDR2 FQNNGV. This CDR3 is 14 amino acids long. The V and J ends lost 1 base and 6 bases respectively, with 13 bases between them. As DNA, the CDR3 is TGTGCCAGCAGCTTAGTAGGTCGAGCCGGCGAGCAGTACTTC. Protein sequence: CASSLVGRAGEQYF.

This clonotype was seen repeatedly, ten times or more. CDR3 in amino acids: CASSALGAIGELFF. For the CDR3, the DNA is TGTGCCAGCAGTGCTCTCGGGGCAATCGGGGAGCTGTTTTTT. The chain couples TRBV6-6 to TRBJ2-2; either TRBD1 or TRBD2 may supply D (5 bases each). The ends were cut back, 5 bases at V and 7 bases at J, with 14 bases in the middle. CDR1 and CDR2 (germline): MNHNY, SVGAGI (reference sequence). The CDR3 length is 14 residues.

This chain uses TRBV7-3 with TRBJ2-3, with unresolved D. The CDR3 loop spans 12 amino acids. The V gene lost 5 bases and the J gene lost 7 bases, with 10 bases spanning the gap. CDR1 is SGHTA and CDR2 is FQGTGA in the germline V gene. The CDR3 is CASSQVGNTQYF. The CDR3 DNA sequence: TGTGCCAGCAGCCAGGTCGGAAATACGCAGTATTTT.

This clonotype was picked up many times. DNA for the CDR3: TGCGCCAGCACCCCTGGAGGGGCCTCAGAAAAACTGTTTTTT. Translation: CASTPGGASEKLFF. This chain uses TRBV5-1 with TRBJ1-4; D possibly corresponds to TRBD1 (5 bases). CDR3 length: 14 amino acids. The germline V gene has CDR1 SGHRS and CDR2 YFSETQ. With 6 bases removed from V and 8 bases from J, the gap between germline ends came to 17 bases.

This clonotype is medium-sized in the sample. The rearrangement links TRBV7-2 to TRBJ1-5; TRBD1 agrees at 8 bases. This CDR3 contains 15 residues. After removal of 5 bases from V and 7 bases from J, the junction contained 10 bases not matched to a gene. Germline-derived CDR1 and CDR2 are SGHTA and FQGNSA. The CDR3 loop reads CASSPRTGQEQPQHF. CDR3 DNA: TGTGCCAGCAGCCCCCGGACAGGGCAAGAACAGCCCCAGCATTTT.

By share, this clonotype ranks as medium-sized. The chain recombines TRBV10-3 with TRBJ2-1; weak D call: TRBD1 (5 bases). Looked up from germline, CDR1 is ENHRY and CDR2 is SYGVKD. The CDR3 covers 12 residues. V gave up 6 bases and J gave up 8 bases, with 11 bases separating them. CDR3 sequence (DNA): TGTGCCATCAGCTCAGGGTTGCATGAGCAGTTCTTC. This encodes CAISSGLHEQFF.

This clonotype was seen at least ten times. The chain carries TRBV12-3 or TRBV12-4 and TRBJ1-4; D unresolved. V lost 5 bases to trimming and J lost 8 bases, with 12 bases between them. CDR3 length equals 13 residues. The CDR3 nucleotides are TGTGCCAGCAGTCCCACCCCCGGGGAAAAACTGTTTTTT. As protein: CASSPTPGEKLFF.

This clonotype was recorded at least ten times. In DNA, the CDR3 is TGTGCCAGCAGCTTACAGGGGGCGGCCTCTGGAAACACCATATATTTT. Amino acid sequence: CASSLQGAASGNTIYF. The rearrangement links TRBV7-2 to TRBJ1-3, with 8 bases identical to TRBD1. V lost 2 bases to trimming and J lost 0 bases; unmatched junction nucleotides: 3. Per the germline V gene, CDR1 is SGHTA and CDR2 is FQGNSA. This CDR3 is built from 16 residues.

In this sample, this clonotype turned up many times. The chain combines TRBV6-5 with TRBJ2-5; TRBD1 is a possible D gene (6 bases). CDR1 MNHEY and CDR2 SVGAGI come from the germline V gene. V was cut by 7 bases and J by 9 bases, with 15 bases left in between. This CDR3 is 12 amino acids long. In DNA form, the CDR3 reads TGTGCCAGCATTGAGATCGCAGGGGCCCAGTACTTC. Translating it yields CASIEIAGAQYF.

This clonotype occurred many times. The J gene is TRBJ1-1, the V gene TRBV7-9; 10 bases map to TRBD1. CDR1 SEHNR and CDR2 FQNEAQ come from the germline V gene (reference sequence). CDR3 length: 16 amino acids. The J segment lost 6 bases and the V segment lost 5 bases, leaving 12 bases of the junction unmatched. The CDR3 DNA sequence: TGTGCCAGCAGCCCCCGGGACAGGGGAAGGGAAGCTGAAGCTTTCTTT. Its translation is CASSPRDRGREAEAFF.

The rearrangement links TRBV6-2 or TRBV6-3 to TRBJ1-5, with TRBD1 as a possible D gene (5 bases). V lost 5 bases to trimming and J lost 2 bases, with 7 bases between them. The CDR3 is 13 residues long. Per germline, CDR1 MNHEY and CDR2 SVGEGT. The CDR3, as DNA: TGTGCCAGCAGTAAACAGGGCAATCAGCCCCAGCATTTT. Residues: CASSKQGNQPQHF.

This clonotype was recorded many times. The chain has TRBV6-6 and TRBJ2-5; D possibly matches TRBD1 or TRBD2 (5 bases each). Germline CDR1 is MNHNY and CDR2 is SVGAGI (reference sequence). The length of the CDR3 is 15 residues. V was shortened by 0 bases and J by 3 bases, with 11 bases between the two germline ends. CDR3 sequence (DNA): TGTGCCAGCAGTTACTCGAGGGCAGGGAAAGAGACCCAGTACTTC. Translation: CASSYSRAGKETQYF.

This clonotype was detected ten times or more. The chain combines TRBV5-1 with TRBJ2-5, with 8 bases aligning to TRBD1. The CDR3 is made up of 14 amino acids. The germline V gene encodes CDR1 SGHRS and CDR2 YFSETQ. V lost 0 bases, J lost 4 bases, and 2 bases stayed unmatched. This CDR3 reads CASSLGRGRETQYF. The DNA of the CDR3 is TGCGCCAGCAGCTTGGGCAGGGGGCGAGAGACCCAGTACTTC.

The chain couples TRBV6-5 to TRBJ2-1; the match to TRBD2 covers 10 bases. The CDR3 loop spans 14 amino acids. V dropped 10 bases and J dropped 2; count of bases not matched to a gene: 5. Germline values: CDR1 MNHEY, CDR2 SVGAGI. CDR3 amino acids: CATQSGGAYNEQFF. Written as DNA, the CDR3 is TGTGCCACCCAAAGCGGGGGGGCCTACAATGAGCAGTTCTTC.